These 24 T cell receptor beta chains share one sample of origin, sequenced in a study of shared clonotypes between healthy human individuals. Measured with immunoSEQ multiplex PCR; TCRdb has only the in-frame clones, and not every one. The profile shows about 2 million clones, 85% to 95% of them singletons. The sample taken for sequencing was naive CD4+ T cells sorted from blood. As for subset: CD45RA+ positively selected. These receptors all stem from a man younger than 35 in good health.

The CDR3 spells CASSIDQGNYGYTF. The CDR3 nucleotides are TGTGCCAGTAGTATAGACCAGGGGAACTATGGCTACACCTTC. The chain carries TRBV19 and TRBJ1-2, with D possibly TRBD1 on 6 matching bases. The CDR3 totals 14 residues. In germline, CDR1 is LNHDA, CDR2 SQIVND (reference sequence). The V and J ends lost 0 bases and 2 bases respectively, with 7 bases between them.

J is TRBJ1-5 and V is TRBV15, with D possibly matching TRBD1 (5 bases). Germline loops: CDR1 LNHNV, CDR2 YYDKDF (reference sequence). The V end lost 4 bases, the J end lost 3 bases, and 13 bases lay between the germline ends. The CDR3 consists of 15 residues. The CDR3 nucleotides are TGTGCCACCAGCAAACAGCAGGGTGACAATCAGCCCCAGCATTTT. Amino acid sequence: CATSKQQGDNQPQHF.

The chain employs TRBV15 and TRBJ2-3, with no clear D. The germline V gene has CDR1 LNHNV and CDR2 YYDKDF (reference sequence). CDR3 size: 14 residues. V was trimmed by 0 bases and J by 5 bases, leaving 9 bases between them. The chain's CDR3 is CATSRDRPGDTQYF. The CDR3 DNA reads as TGTGCCACCAGCAGAGATAGACCGGGAGATACGCAGTATTTT. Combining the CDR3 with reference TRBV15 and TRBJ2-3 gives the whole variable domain DAMVIQNPRYQVTQFGKPVTLSCSQTLNHNVMYWYQQKSSQAPKLLFHYYDKDFNNEADTPDNFQSRRPNTSFCFLDIRSPGLGDTAMYLCATSRDRPGDTQYFGPGTRLTVL.

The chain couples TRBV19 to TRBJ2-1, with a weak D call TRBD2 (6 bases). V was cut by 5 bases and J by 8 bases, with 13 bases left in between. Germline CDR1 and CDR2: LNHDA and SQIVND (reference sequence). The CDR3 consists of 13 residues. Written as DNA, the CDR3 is TGTGCCAGTAGTCCCGACGGGAGATATGAGCAGTTCTTC. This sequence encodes CASSPDGRYEQFF.

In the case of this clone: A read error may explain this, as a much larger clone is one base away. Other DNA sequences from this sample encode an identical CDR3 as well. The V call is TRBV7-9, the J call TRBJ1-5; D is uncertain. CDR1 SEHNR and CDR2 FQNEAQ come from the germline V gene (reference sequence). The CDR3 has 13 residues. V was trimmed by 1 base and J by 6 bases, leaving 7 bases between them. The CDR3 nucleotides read TGTGCCAGCAGCTTAGAGGGAAGTCAGCCCCAGCATTTT. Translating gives CASSLEGSQPQHF.

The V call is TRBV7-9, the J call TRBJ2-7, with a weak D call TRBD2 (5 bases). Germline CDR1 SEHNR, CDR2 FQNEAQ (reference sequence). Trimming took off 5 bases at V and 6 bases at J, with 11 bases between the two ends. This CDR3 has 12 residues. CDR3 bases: TGTGCCAGCAGCCGAGGGTGGGGCGAGCAGTACTTC. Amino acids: CASSRGWGEQYF.

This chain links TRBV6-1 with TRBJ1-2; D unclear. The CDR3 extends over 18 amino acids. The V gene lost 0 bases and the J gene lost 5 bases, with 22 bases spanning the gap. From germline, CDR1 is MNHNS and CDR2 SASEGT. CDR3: CASSEALTAGPFHYGYTF. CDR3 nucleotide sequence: TGTGCCAGCAGTGAAGCGCTTACAGCCGGACCCTTTCATTATGGCTACACCTTC.

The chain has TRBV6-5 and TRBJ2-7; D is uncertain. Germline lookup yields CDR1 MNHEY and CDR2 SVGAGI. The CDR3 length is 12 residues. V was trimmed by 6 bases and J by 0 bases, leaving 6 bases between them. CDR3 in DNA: TGTGCCAGCAGCGCTAGCTCCTACGAGCAGTACTTC. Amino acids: CASSASSYEQYF.

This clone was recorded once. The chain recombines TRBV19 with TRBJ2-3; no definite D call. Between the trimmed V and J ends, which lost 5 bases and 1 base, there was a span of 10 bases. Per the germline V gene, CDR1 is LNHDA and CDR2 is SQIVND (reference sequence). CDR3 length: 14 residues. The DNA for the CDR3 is TGTGCCAGTAGTGACAATGGGGGCACAGATACGCAGTATTTT. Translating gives CASSDNGGTDTQYF.

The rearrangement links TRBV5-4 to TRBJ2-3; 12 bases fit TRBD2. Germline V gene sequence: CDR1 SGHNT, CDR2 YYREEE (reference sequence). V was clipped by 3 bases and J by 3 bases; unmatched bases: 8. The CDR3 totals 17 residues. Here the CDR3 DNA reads TGTGCCAGCAGCTCAAACCCCGGGACTAGCGGGACAGATACGCAGTATTTT. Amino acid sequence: CASSSNPGTSGTDTQYF.

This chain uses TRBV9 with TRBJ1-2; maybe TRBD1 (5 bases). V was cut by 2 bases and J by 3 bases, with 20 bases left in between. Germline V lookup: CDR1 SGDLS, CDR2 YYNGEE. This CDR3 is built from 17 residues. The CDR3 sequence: CASSVSSRGRKDYGYTF. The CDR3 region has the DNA TGTGCCAGCAGCGTTTCCTCTCGGGGCAGGAAAGACTATGGCTACACCTTC.

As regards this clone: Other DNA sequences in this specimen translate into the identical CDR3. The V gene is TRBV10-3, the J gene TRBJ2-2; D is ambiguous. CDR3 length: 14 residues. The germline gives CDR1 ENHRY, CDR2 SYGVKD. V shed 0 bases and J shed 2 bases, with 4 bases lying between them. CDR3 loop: CAISESRNTGELFF. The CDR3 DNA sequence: TGTGCCATCAGTGAGTCTAGAAACACCGGGGAGCTGTTTTTT.

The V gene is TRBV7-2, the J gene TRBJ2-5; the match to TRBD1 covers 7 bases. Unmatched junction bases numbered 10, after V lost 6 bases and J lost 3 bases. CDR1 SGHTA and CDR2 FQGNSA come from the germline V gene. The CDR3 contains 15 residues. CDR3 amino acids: CASSLITGTEETQYF. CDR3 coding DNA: TGTGCCAGCAGTTTAATTACCGGGACAGAAGAGACCCAGTACTTC.

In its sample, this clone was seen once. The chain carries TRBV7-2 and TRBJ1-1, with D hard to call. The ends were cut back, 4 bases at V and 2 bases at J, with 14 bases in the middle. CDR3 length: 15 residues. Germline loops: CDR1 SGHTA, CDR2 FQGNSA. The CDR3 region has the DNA TGTGCCAGCAGCTCCGGAGGGTGGGTCAACACTGAAGCTTTCTTT. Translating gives CASSSGGWVNTEAFF.

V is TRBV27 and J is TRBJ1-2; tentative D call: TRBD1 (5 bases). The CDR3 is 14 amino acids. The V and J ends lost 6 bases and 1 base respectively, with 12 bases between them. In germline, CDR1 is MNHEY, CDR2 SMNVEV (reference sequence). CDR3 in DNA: TGTGCCAGCAGGCCCCGGGGGGATAACTATGGCTACACCTTC. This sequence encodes CASRPRGDNYGYTF.

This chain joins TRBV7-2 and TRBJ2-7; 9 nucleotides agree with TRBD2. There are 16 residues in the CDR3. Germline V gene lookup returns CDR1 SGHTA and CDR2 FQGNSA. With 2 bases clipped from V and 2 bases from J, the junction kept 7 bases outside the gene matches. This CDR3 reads CASSLSALAGTYEQYF. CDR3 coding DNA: TGTGCCAGCAGCTTAAGTGCCCTAGCGGGAACCTACGAGCAGTACTTC.

Here the CDR3 reads CASSPAGLAREQYF. The CDR3 DNA is TGCGCCAGCAGCCCAGCCGGGCTAGCGCGGGAGCAGTACTTC. This sequence joins TRBV5-1 and TRBJ2-7; D may be TRBD2 (6 bases). CDR3 length: 14 amino acids. The germline V gene encodes CDR1 SGHRS and CDR2 YFSETQ. Trimming stripped 4 bases from V and 7 bases from J, with 18 bases between.

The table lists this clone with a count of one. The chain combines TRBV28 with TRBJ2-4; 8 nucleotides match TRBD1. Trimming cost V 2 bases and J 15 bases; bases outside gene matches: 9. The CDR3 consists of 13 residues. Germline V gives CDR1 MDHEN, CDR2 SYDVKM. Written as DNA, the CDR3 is TGTGCCAGCAGTTTAGACGCAGGGGGCCGGCTGTACTTC. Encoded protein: CASSLDAGGRLYF.

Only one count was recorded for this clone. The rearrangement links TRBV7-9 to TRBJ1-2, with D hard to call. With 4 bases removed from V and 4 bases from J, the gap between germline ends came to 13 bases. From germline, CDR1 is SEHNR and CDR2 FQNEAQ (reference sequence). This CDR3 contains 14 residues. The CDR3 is CASSSGNSIYGYTF. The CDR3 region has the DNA TGTGCCAGCAGCTCGGGAAACAGCATCTATGGCTACACCTTC.

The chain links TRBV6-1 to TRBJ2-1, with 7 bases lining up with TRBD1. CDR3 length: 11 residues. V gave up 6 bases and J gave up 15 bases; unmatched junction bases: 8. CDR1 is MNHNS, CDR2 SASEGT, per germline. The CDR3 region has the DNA TGTGCCAGCAGGGACAGGACACTCCCGTTCTTC. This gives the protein CASRDRTLPFF.

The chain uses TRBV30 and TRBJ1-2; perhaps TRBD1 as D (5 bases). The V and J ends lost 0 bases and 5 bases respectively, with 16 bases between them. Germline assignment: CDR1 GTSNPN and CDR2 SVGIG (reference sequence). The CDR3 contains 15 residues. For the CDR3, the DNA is TGTGCCTGGAGTGTAGGGGCAGGGTGGGGATATGGCTACACCTTC. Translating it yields CAWSVGAGWGYGYTF.

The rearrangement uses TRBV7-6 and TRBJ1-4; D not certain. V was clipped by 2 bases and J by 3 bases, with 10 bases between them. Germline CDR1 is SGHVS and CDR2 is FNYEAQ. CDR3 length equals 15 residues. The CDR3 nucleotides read TGTGCCAGCAGCTTATCGAACGGCGCTAATGAAAAACTGTTTTTT. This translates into CASSLSNGANEKLFF.

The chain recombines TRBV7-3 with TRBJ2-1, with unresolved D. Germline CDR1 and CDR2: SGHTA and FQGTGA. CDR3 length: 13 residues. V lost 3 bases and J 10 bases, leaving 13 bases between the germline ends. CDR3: CASSLTRSPEQFF. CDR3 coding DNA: TGTGCCAGCAGCTTGACCAGGTCCCCAGAGCAGTTCTTC. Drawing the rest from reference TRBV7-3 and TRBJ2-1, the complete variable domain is GAGVSQTPSNKVTEKGKYVELRCDPISGHTALYWYRQSLGQGPEFLIYFQGTGAADDSGLPNDRFFAVRPEGSVSTLKIQRTERGDSAVYLCASSLTRSPEQFFGPGTRLTVL.

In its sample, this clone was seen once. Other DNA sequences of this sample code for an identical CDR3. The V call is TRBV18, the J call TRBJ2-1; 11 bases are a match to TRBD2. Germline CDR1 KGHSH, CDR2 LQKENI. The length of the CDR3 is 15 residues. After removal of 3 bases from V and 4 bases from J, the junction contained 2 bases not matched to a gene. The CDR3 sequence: CASSPLAGGYNEQFF. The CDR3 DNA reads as TGTGCCAGCTCACCCTTAGCGGGGGGGTACAATGAGCAGTTCTTC.